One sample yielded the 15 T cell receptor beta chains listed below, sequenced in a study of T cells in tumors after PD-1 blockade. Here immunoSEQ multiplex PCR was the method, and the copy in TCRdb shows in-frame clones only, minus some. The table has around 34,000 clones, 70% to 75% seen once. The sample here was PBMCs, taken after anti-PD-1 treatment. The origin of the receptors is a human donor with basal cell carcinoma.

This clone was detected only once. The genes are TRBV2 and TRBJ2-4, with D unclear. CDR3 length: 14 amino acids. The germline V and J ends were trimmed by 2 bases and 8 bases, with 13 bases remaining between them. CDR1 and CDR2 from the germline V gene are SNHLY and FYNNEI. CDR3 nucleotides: TGTGCCAGCAGTGAAAGCAGGACGTCAGACATTCAGTACTTC. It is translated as CASSESRTSDIQYF.

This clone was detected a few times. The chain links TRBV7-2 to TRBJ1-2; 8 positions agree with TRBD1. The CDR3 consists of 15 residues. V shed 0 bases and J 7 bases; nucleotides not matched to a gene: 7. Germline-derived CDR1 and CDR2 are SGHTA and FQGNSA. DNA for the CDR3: TGTGCCAGCAGCTTAGCCCGGACAGGGCTAAGTGGCTACACCTTC. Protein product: CASSLARTGLSGYTF.

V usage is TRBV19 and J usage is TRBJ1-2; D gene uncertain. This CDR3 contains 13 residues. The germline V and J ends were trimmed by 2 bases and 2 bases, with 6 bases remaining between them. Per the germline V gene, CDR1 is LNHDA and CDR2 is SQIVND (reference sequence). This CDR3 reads CASSITENYGYTF. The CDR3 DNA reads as TGTGCCAGTAGTATAACGGAAAACTATGGCTACACCTTC.

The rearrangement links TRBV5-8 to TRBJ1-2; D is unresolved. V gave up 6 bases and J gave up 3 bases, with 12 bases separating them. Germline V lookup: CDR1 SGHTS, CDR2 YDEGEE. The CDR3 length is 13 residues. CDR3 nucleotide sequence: TGTGCCAGCAACCGACTGGTTTACTATGGCTACACCTTC. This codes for CASNRLVYYGYTF.

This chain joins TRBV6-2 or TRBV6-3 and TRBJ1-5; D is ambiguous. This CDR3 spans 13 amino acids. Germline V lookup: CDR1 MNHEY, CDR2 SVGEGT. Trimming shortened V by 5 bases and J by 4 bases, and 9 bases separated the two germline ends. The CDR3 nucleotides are TGTGCCAGCAGTCCGGATCAAAATCAGCCCCAGCATTTT. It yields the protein CASSPDQNQPQHF.

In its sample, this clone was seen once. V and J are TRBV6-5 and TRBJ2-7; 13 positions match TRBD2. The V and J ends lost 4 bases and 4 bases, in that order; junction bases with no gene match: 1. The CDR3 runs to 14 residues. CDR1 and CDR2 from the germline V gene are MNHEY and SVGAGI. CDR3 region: CASSLGLAGYEQYF. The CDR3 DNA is TGTGCCAGCAGTTTGGGACTAGCGGGATACGAGCAGTACTTC.

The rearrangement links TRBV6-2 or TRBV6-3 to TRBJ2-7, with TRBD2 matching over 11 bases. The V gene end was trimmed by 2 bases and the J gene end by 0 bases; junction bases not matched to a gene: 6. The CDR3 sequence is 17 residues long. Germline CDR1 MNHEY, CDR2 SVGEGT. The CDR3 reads CASSYLAGGVNSYEQYF. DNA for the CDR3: TGTGCCAGCAGTTACCTAGCGGGGGGAGTGAACTCCTACGAGCAGTACTTC.

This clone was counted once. Written as DNA, the CDR3 is TGTGCCAGTAGTGACCGACAGGGACGAAATGAAAAACTGTTTTTT. Amino acid sequence: CASSDRQGRNEKLFF. The rearrangement links TRBV19 to TRBJ1-4; 7 bases are shared with TRBD1. Germline-derived CDR1 and CDR2 are LNHDA and SQIVND (reference sequence). V trimming: 5 bases; J trimming: 5 bases; junction bases outside the gene matches: 8. CDR3 length: 15 amino acids.

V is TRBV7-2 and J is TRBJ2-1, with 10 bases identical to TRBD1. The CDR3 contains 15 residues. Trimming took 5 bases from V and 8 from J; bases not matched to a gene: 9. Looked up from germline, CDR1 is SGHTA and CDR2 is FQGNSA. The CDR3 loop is CASSPRQGANDEQFF. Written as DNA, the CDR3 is TGTGCCAGCAGCCCTCGACAGGGGGCTAACGATGAGCAGTTCTTC.

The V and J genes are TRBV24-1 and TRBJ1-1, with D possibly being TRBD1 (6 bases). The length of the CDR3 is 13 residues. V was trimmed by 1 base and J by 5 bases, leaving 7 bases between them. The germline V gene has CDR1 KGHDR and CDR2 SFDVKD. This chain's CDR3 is CATSDFRGTEAFF. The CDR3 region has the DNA TGTGCCACCAGTGATTTTAGGGGGACTGAAGCTTTCTTT.

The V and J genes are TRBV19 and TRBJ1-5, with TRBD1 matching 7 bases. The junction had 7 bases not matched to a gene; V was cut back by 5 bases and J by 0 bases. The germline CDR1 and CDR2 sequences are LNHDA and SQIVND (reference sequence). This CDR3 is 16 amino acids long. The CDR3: CASSLRQGNSNQPQHF. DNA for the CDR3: TGTGCCAGTAGTCTCCGACAGGGCAATAGCAATCAGCCCCAGCATTTT.

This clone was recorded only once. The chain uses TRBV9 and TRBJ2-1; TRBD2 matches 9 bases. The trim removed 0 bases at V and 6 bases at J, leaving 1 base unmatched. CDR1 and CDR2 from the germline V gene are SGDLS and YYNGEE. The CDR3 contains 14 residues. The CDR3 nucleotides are TGTGCCAGCAGCGTAGGGGGACTAGCCAATGAGCAGTTCTTC. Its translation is CASSVGGLANEQFF.

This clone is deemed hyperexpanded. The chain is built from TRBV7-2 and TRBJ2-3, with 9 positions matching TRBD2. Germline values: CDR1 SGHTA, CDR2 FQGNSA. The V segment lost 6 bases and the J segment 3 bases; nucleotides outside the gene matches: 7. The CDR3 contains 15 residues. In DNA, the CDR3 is TGTGCCAGCAGTCCCGATAGCGGGGGAACAGATACGCAGTATTTT. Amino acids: CASSPDSGGTDTQYF. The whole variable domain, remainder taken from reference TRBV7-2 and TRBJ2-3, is GAGVSQSPSNKVTEKGKDVELRCDPISGHTALYWYRQSLGQGLEFLIYFQGNSAPDKSGLPSDRFSAERTGGSVSTLTIQRTQQEDSAVYLCASSPDSGGTDTQYFGPGTRLTVL.

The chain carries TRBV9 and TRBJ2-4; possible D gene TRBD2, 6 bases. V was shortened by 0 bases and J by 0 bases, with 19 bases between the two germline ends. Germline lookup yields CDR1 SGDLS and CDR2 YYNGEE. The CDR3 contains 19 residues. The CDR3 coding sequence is TGTGCCAGCAGCGTAGTTGGAGGGGCTAGGATGCTAGCCAAAAACATTCAGTACTTC. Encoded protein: CASSVVGGARMLAKNIQYF.

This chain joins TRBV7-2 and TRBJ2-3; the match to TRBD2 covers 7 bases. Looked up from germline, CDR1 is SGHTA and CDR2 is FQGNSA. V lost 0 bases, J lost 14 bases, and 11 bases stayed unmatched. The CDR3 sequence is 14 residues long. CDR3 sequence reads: CASSLASLGGMRYF. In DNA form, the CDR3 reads TGTGCCAGCAGCTTAGCGTCACTCGGGGGGATGAGGTATTTT.